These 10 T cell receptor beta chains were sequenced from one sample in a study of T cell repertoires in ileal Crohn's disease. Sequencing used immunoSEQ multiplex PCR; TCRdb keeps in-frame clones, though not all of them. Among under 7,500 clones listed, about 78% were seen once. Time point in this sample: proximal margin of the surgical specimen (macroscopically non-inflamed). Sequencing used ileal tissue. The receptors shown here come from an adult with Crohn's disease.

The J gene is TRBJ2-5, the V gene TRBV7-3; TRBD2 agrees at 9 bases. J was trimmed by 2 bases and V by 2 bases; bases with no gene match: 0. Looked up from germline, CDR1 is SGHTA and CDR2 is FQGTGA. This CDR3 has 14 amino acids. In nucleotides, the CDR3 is TGTGCCAGCAGCTTAGCGGGGGGGCAAGAGACCCAGTACTTC. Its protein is CASSLAGGQETQYF.

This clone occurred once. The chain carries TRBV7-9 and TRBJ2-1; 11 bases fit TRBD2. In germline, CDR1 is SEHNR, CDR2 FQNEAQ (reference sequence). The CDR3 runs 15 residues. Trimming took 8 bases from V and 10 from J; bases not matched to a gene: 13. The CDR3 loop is CASSTPSGRTPEQFF. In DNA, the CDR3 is TGTGCCAGCTCGACGCCTAGCGGGAGGACACCGGAGCAGTTCTTC.

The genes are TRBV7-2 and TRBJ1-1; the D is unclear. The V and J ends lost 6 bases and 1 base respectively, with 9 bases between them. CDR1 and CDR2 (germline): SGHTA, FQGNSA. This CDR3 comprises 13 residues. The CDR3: CASRETQNTEAFF. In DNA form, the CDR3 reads TGTGCCAGCAGGGAGACCCAGAACACTGAAGCTTTCTTT.

The chain's CDR3 is CASSEGLSSYNEQFF. In nucleotides, the CDR3 is TGTGCCAGCAGCGAGGGACTGAGCTCCTACAATGAGCAGTTCTTC. V gene TRBV9 combines with J gene TRBJ2-1; maybe TRBD2 (6 bases). Trimming removed 3 bases from V and 0 bases from J, with 10 bases in between. The germline CDR1 and CDR2 sequences are SGDLS and YYNGEE. The CDR3 is 15 amino acids.

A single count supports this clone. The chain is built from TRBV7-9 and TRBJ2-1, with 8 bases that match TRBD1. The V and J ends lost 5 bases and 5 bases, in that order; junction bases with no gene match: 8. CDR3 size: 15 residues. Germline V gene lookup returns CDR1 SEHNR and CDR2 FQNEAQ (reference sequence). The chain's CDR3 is CASSRDRGGHNEQFF. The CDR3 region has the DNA TGTGCCAGCAGCCGTGACAGGGGAGGACACAATGAGCAGTTCTTC.

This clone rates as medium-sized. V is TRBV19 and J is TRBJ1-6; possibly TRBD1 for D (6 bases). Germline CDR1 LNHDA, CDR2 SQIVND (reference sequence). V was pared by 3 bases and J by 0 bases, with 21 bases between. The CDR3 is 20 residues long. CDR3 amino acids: CASSIYLSGALSSYNSPLHF. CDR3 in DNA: TGTGCCAGTAGTATTTATTTATCGGGGGCATTGAGCTCCTATAATTCACCCCTCCACTTT.

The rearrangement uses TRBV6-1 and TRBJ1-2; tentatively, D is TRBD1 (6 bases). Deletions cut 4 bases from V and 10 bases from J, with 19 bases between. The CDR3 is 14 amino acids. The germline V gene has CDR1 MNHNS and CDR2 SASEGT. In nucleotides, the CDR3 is TGTGCCAGCAGTGCCGAACAGGGAGGAAGGACCTACACCTTC. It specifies CASSAEQGGRTYTF.

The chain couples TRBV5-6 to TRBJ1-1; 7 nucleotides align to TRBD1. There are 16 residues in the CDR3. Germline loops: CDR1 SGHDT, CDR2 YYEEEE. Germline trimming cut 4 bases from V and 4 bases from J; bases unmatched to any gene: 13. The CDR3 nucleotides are TGTGCCAGCAGCCCCGGGGAGGGGGCGTATTTCACTGAAGCTTTCTTT. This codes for CASSPGEGAYFTEAFF.

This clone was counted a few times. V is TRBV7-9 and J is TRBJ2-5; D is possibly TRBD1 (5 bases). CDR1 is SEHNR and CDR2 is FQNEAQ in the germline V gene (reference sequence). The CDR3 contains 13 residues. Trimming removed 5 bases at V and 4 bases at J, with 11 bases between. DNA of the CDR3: TGTGCCAGCAGCCTAGACAGCAGAGAGACCCAGTACTTC. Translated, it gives CASSLDSRETQYF.

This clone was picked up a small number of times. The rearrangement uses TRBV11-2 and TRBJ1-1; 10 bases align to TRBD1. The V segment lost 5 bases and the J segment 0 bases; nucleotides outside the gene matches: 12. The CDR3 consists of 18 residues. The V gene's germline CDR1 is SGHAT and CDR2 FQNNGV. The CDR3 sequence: CASSAKTPGQGMNTEAFF. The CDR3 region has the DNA TGTGCCAGCAGCGCGAAGACTCCGGGACAGGGGATGAACACTGAAGCTTTCTTT.